This T cell receptor (beta chain) was captured in a study of blood T cell repertoires in COVID-19. Study information: Researchers got acute and convalescent COVID-19 samples from the United States, Italy and Spain. Sample material is recorded as cDNA or gDNA derived from T cells, B-cell-depleted T cells, or PBMCs.

The CDR3 covers 16 residues. The germline V gene has CDR1 MNHEY and CDR2 SVGEGT. Trimming stripped 1 base from V and 4 bases from J, with 16 bases between. Source study methods: Cell counts per sample came from amplifying reference gene primers. Generated by immunoSEQ multiplex PCR, the TCRdb table keeps only in-frame clones and is missing some. V, J and clone size are those of that table, while D and trimming were read from the DNA. The sample lists about 120,000 clones, 76% seen once, with 3.8% in the top ten. What was sequenced was peripheral blood. The clonotype originates from a woman of 80 years or more with acute or convalescent COVID-19. The chain has TRBV6-2 or TRBV6-3 and TRBJ2-5; possibly TRBD2 for D (6 bases). Here the CDR3 reads CASSYFPGGSGETQYF. The CDR3 nucleotides are TGTGCCAGCAGTTACTTCCCCGGAGGGTCAGGAGAGACCCAGTACTTC.